This TCR beta chain appears in the sequencing data of a study of cytomegalovirus exposure and HLA in healthy donors. Study findings and constraints: According to the study, 180 or so TCR beta chains were cytomegalovirus-associated. Accounts indicate the classifier identified cytomegalovirus status with strong specificity and sensitivity.

A roughly 130-subject validation cohort, separate from the approximately 610-subject first cohort, supplied the donors. V was clipped by 5 bases and J by 0 bases, with 13 bases between them. CDR3 length: 16 residues. The germline V gene encodes CDR1 LNHDA and CDR2 SQIVND (reference sequence). The data were produced by immunoSEQ multiplex PCR, yet TCRdb's version contains in-frame clones alone and is incomplete. The sample comprises 250,000 or so clones, just under 90% of which are singletons, and less than 3% rests with the top ten. On this clone itself: Its antigen is not identified.

This rearrangement joins TRBV19 to TRBJ2-2, with D possibly matching TRBD1 (6 bases). This receptor was identified in a man younger than 35 in good health and CMV-seronegative. Specimen: PBMCs. The CDR3 is CASSVTGTTNTGELFF. The CDR3 bases are TGTGCCAGTAGTGTAACCGGGACAACGAACACCGGGGAGCTGTTTTTT.